This TCR beta chain was identified during a study of CD8+CD57+ T cells in acquired aplastic anemia. For the study at large: Across the sorted CD4+ and CD8+ cells, DNA amounts averaged roughly 3.5 ug. Average CD4+ read depth in healthy donors was approximately 9.9 million reads. Study outcomes and limitations: Both patients and controls carried the same twenty-nine CD8+ CDR3 sequences. Levels of CD8+ Simpson's diversity were not significantly distinct in patients versus controls.

About this clonotype: No antigen is known for it.

The use of genomic DNA as template underpinned the TCR beta VDJ and CDR3 profiling. TCRdb reprocessed the reads via MiXCR and lists one record per CDR3 protein. This sample has approximately 170,000 distinct CDR3 sequences, with roughly half found just once. The ends were cut back, 1 base at V and 4 bases at J, with 6 bases in the middle. Per the germline V gene, CDR1 is SGHRS and CDR2 is YFSETQ. The CDR3 loop spans 14 amino acids. This receptor was taken from a human donor in good health, serving as a control. Sequencing was performed on sorted CD4+, CD8+, or CD8+CD57+ T cells (not recorded which) from PBMCs. The chain has TRBV5-1 and TRBJ2-6; D ambiguous. The CDR3 sequence is CASSLIQGANVLTF. In DNA, the CDR3 is TGCGCCAGCAGCTTGATACAGGGGGCCAACGTCCTGACTTTC.